Presented here are 32 T cell receptor beta chains from one specimen sequenced in a study of T cells in Graves' hyperthyroidism and ophthalmopathy. RNA transcripts yielded amplified TCR beta CDR3 regions. RT-PCR in the first round (using the HTBI primer set) targeted the TCR CDR3. MiXCR, run by TCRdb on the multiplex PCR reads, gives a single entry per CDR3 protein. The sample carries 500,000 to 650,000 distinct CDR3 sequences, 15% to 20% recorded once. Source material: blood. The receptors stem from a woman in her late teens or twenties with Graves' ophthalmopathy.

The table lists this clonotype with a few counts. CDR3 sequence: CASKRDRNTEAFF. The CDR3 region has the DNA TGTGCCAGCAAACGGGACAGAAACACTGAAGCTTTCTTT. The rearrangement links TRBV5-4 to TRBJ1-1; 7 bases are a match to TRBD1. CDR3 length: 13 residues. Germline CDR1 is SGHNT and CDR2 is YYREEE (reference sequence). Germline trimming cut 6 bases from V and 2 bases from J; bases unmatched to any gene: 4.

The chain couples TRBV5-6 to TRBJ2-5; perhaps TRBD2 as D (5 bases). Germline CDR1 SGHDT, CDR2 YYEEEE. The V end lost 0 bases, the J end lost 7 bases, and 19 bases lay between the germline ends. CDR3 size: 16 residues. The CDR3 DNA is TGTGCCAGCAGCTTGGCGGGCCTTCCTCCTGGAGGGACCCAGTACTTC. This encodes CASSLAGLPPGGTQYF.

This clonotype was detected many times. The genes are TRBV6-1 and TRBJ2-5; no firm D call. The CDR3 covers 13 residues. The V gene's germline CDR1 is MNHNS and CDR2 SASEGT. V lost 1 base and J lost 4, with 7 bases in between. The CDR3 region is CASSEGWLETQYF. In DNA, the CDR3 is TGTGCCAGCAGTGAAGGTTGGTTAGAGACCCAGTACTTC.

This clonotype was detected many times. The chain is built from TRBV6-1 and TRBJ2-5, with D unresolved. Trimming removed 3 bases at V and 5 bases at J, with 4 bases between. Germline V gene data show CDR1 as MNHNS and CDR2 as SASEGT. This CDR3 contains 11 residues. The chain's CDR3 is CASSESETQYF. The CDR3 nucleotides are TGTGCCAGCAGTGAGTCGGAGACCCAGTACTTC.

This clonotype has at least ten counts. The genes are TRBV6-2 or TRBV6-3 and TRBJ1-1; D unclear. The ends were cut back, 5 bases at V and 0 bases at J, with 7 bases in the middle. In germline, CDR1 is MNHEY, CDR2 SVGEGT. The CDR3 contains 13 residues. The CDR3 sequence: CASSREVNTEAFF. CDR3 DNA: TGTGCCAGCAGTCGGGAAGTGAACACTGAAGCTTTCTTT.

Comment on this clonotype: A read error is possible here, since a much larger clone lies one base away. Likely a read error: the CDR3 ends without its conserved phenylalanine or tryptophan. The genes are TRBV2 and TRBJ2-7; D is tentatively TRBD1 or TRBD2 (5 bases each). The germline CDR1 and CDR2 sequences are SNHLY and FYNNEI. The CDR3 is made up of 15 amino acids. Between the trimmed V and J ends, which lost 5 bases and 0 bases, there was a span of 14 bases. The CDR3, as DNA: TGTGCCAGCAGTTTTCGAGGGGTCGGCTCCTACGAGCAGTACCTC. Translation gives CASSFRGVGSYEQYL.

This clonotype turned up a few times. The genes are TRBV2 and TRBJ1-6; D remains unclear. Germline values: CDR1 SNHLY, CDR2 FYNNEI. The CDR3 consists of 14 residues. V was pared by 8 bases and J by 5 bases, with 13 bases between. The CDR3 spells CASLMTGDNSPLHF. The CDR3 nucleotides read TGTGCCAGCCTTATGACCGGGGATAATTCACCCCTCCACTTT. The full variable domain, completed using reference TRBV2 and TRBJ1-6, is EPEVTQTPSHQVTQMGQEVILRCVPISNHLYFYWYRQILGQKVEFLVSFYNNEISEKSEIFDDQFSVERPDGSNFTLKIRSTKLEDSAMYFCASLMTGDNSPLHFGNGTRLTVT.

V and J are TRBV6-1 and TRBJ2-7; D gene ambiguous. The CDR3 sequence is 11 residues long. Looked up from germline, CDR1 is MNHNS and CDR2 is SASEGT. The V and J ends lost 8 bases and 2 bases respectively, with 7 bases between them. The CDR3: CASAETYEQYF. CDR3 bases: TGTGCCAGCGCCGAAACCTACGAGCAGTACTTC.

Ten or more counts support this clonotype. The rearrangement links TRBV3-1 to TRBJ1-4; 12 positions match TRBD1. The ends lost 4 bases at V and 10 bases at J; junction bases unmatched: 10. Germline CDR1 is LGHDT and CDR2 is YNNKEL (reference sequence). The length of the CDR3 is 16 residues. The CDR3 coding sequence is TGTGCCAGCAGCCCCCCCCGGGGGACAGGGGGCGGAAAACTGTTTTTT. This encodes CASSPPRGTGGGKLFF.

The chain has TRBV5-6 and TRBJ2-1, with D possibly TRBD2 on 8 matching bases. CDR1 and CDR2 (germline): SGHDT, YYEEEE. Between the trimmed V and J ends, which lost 2 bases and 1 base, there was a span of 22 bases. The CDR3 runs 19 residues. CDR3 protein: CASSLPSIGGGRSYNEQFF. CDR3 nucleotides: TGTGCCAGCAGCTTACCTAGCATAGGGGGCGGGAGGTCCTACAATGAGCAGTTCTTC.

The V and J genes are TRBV6-5 and TRBJ1-1; the D is unclear. In germline, CDR1 is MNHEY, CDR2 SVGAGI. The CDR3 has 14 residues. The germline V and J ends were trimmed by 2 bases and 4 bases, with 11 bases remaining between them. Here the CDR3 DNA reads TGTGCCAGCAGTTACGACCACCTGGGCACTGAAGCTTTCTTT. Its translation is CASSYDHLGTEAFF.

This clonotype appeared many times. The chain has TRBV30 and TRBJ2-7, with 9 bases lining up with TRBD2. The CDR3 runs 15 residues. With 4 bases clipped from V and 1 base from J, the junction kept 8 bases outside the gene matches. CDR1 is GTSNPN and CDR2 is SVGIG in the germline V gene (reference sequence). The CDR3 is CAWNPSTSGSYEQYF. CDR3 DNA: TGTGCCTGGAACCCTTCGACTAGCGGTTCCTACGAGCAGTACTTC.

This clonotype was found many times. V and J are TRBV2 and TRBJ2-1; D gene ambiguous. Germline V gives CDR1 SNHLY, CDR2 FYNNEI. The CDR3 runs 14 residues. V was cut by 1 base and J by 7 bases, with 11 bases left in between. The CDR3 region has the DNA TGTGCCAGCAGTGAAGTGGTCCGGGTGAATGAGCAGTTCTTC. Its protein product is CASSEVVRVNEQFF.

This clonotype was seen a handful of times. V and J are TRBV7-9 and TRBJ2-5; 13 positions agree with TRBD2. This CDR3 has 17 residues. V dropped 4 bases and J dropped 5; count of bases not matched to a gene: 10. From germline, CDR1 is SEHNR and CDR2 FQNEAQ (reference sequence). This chain's CDR3 is CASSSSTSGGPWETQYF. CDR3 nucleotides: TGTGCCAGCAGCTCGTCGACTAGCGGGGGGCCCTGGGAGACCCAGTACTTC.

This clonotype was counted only a few times. This chain links TRBV4-3 with TRBJ2-1; tentative D call: TRBD1 (6 bases). Germline values: CDR1 LGHNA, CDR2 YSLEER. Deletions cut 4 bases from V and 2 bases from J, with 12 bases between. The CDR3 has 15 residues. CDR3: CASSPRGGTYNEQFF. The CDR3 nucleotides read TGCGCCAGCAGCCCCAGGGGCGGAACCTACAATGAGCAGTTCTTC.

This clonotype has only a few counts. This sequence joins TRBV12-3 or TRBV12-4 and TRBJ1-2; D ambiguous. Deletions cut 2 bases from V and 2 bases from J, with 15 bases between. CDR3 length: 16 amino acids. The CDR3 is CASSLFGQILNYGYTF. As DNA, the CDR3 is TGTGCCAGCAGTTTATTTGGGCAGATACTGAACTATGGCTACACCTTC.

This clonotype was picked up many times. The chain uses TRBV6-1 and TRBJ1-5, with D possibly matching TRBD1 (6 bases). Trimming removed 2 bases from V and 5 bases from J, with 10 bases in between. The CDR3 spans 14 residues. Per the germline V gene, CDR1 is MNHNS and CDR2 is SASEGT. CDR3 residues: CASSEQGTYQPQHF. CDR3 nucleotide sequence: TGTGCCAGCAGTGAACAGGGGACCTATCAGCCCCAGCATTTT.

The sample holds many counts of this clonotype. The V and J genes are TRBV20-1 and TRBJ2-7; 7 bases agree with TRBD2. CDR3 length: 14 amino acids. Germline-derived CDR1 and CDR2 are DFQATT and SNEGSKA (reference sequence). Trimming removed 3 bases from V and 1 base from J; junction bases left unmatched: 6. In DNA form, the CDR3 reads TGCAGTGCTAGGAGCGGGACGGGTTCCTACGAGCAGTACTTC. Its translation is CSARSGTGSYEQYF.

This clonotype has ten or more counts. V usage is TRBV20-1 and J usage is TRBJ2-3; TRBD2 aligns across 7 bases. The CDR3 is 15 residues long. V gave up 3 bases and J gave up 2 bases; unmatched junction bases: 8. Germline V CDR1 and CDR2: DFQATT, SNEGSKA (reference sequence). CDR3 residues: CSARGGEGLTDTQYF. CDR3 nucleotide sequence: TGCAGTGCTAGGGGGGGGGAGGGACTCACAGATACGCAGTATTTT.

The V and J genes are TRBV19 and TRBJ1-5, with D perhaps TRBD1 (5 bases). The CDR3 length is 15 residues. V was trimmed by 5 bases and J by 0 bases, leaving 11 bases between them. Germline values: CDR1 LNHDA, CDR2 SQIVND (reference sequence). The CDR3 sequence is CASSFGAHSNQPQHF. CDR3 sequence (DNA): TGTGCCAGTAGTTTCGGGGCCCATAGCAATCAGCCCCAGCATTTT.

The V gene is TRBV5-1, the J gene TRBJ2-2; 9 bases align to TRBD1. CDR1 and CDR2 (germline): SGHRS, YFSETQ. This CDR3 has 15 residues. V was pared by 4 bases and J by 6 bases, with 7 bases of the junction left unmatched. In DNA form, the CDR3 reads TGCGCCAGCAGCCGGGAGACAGGGGGTTCCGGGGAGCTGTTTTTT. As protein: CASSRETGGSGELFF.

The chain carries TRBV6-1 and TRBJ2-2; D may be TRBD1 (6 bases). Germline CDR1 is MNHNS and CDR2 is SASEGT. The V end was cut by 6 bases, the J end by 0 bases, with 14 bases between. CDR3 size: 16 residues. DNA of the CDR3: TGTGCCAGCAGATTTGGACAGTTCGCGAACACCGGGGAGCTGTTTTTT. Amino acid sequence: CASRFGQFANTGELFF.

Ten or more counts support this clonotype. The chain recombines TRBV10-3 with TRBJ1-1; D is unclear. Germline V gives CDR1 ENHRY, CDR2 SYGVKD. The CDR3 has 13 amino acids. With 11 bases removed from V and 1 base from J, the gap between germline ends came to 14 bases. Written as DNA, the CDR3 is TGTGCCGCCAGACGGTCCCCGAACACTGAAGCTTTCTTT. Its protein is CAARRSPNTEAFF.

This clonotype has a handful of counts. The V and J genes are TRBV20-1 and TRBJ1-6; D is unresolved. CDR1 and CDR2 (germline): DFQATT, SNEGSKA (reference sequence). There are 11 residues in the CDR3. The CDR3 sequence is CSADGGSPLHF. CDR3 DNA sequence: TGCAGCGCAGACGGAGGTTCACCCCTCCACTTT.

This clonotype was observed many times. The genes are TRBV7-3 and TRBJ1-1, with D hard to call. The CDR3 totals 13 residues. V gave up 6 bases and J gave up 4 bases, with 12 bases separating them. Germline V gene lookup returns CDR1 SGHTA and CDR2 FQGTGA. As DNA, the CDR3 is TGTGCCAGCAGGAGTGGAGGGTCCACTGAAGCTTTCTTT. Translating gives CASRSGGSTEAFF. Full variable domain (outside the CDR3, taken from reference TRBV7-3 and TRBJ1-1): GAGVSQTPSNKVTEKGKYVELRCDPISGHTALYWYRQSLGQGPEFLIYFQGTGAADDSGLPNDRFFAVRPEGSVSTLKIQRTERGDSAVYLCASRSGGSTEAFFGQGTRLTVV.

This clonotype was counted many times. The rearrangement uses TRBV30 and TRBJ2-7, with D uncertain. V was clipped by 0 bases and J by 5 bases, with 8 bases between them. Germline assignment: CDR1 GTSNPN and CDR2 SVGIG (reference sequence). The CDR3 has 12 amino acids. This chain's CDR3 is CAWSVQLNEQYF. CDR3 bases: TGTGCCTGGAGTGTACAACTTAACGAGCAGTACTTC. Complete variable domain (other parts from reference TRBV30 and TRBJ2-7): SQTIHQWPATLVQPVGSPLSLECTVEGTSNPNLYWYRQAAGRGLQLLFYSVGIGQISSEVPQNLSASRPQDRQFILSSKKLLLSDSGFYLCAWSVQLNEQYFGPGTRLTVT.

This chain uses TRBV4-1 with TRBJ2-7; TRBD1 or TRBD2 may be the D gene (5 bases each). The germline V and J ends were trimmed by 1 base and 1 base, with 17 bases remaining between them. Per the germline V gene, CDR1 is MGHRA and CDR2 is YSYEKL. CDR3 length: 17 residues. The CDR3 loop is CASSQVYRDDSSYEQYF. In DNA, the CDR3 is TGCGCCAGCAGCCAAGTGTATAGGGACGATTCTTCCTACGAGCAGTACTTC.

This clonotype was seen repeatedly, ten times or more. The chain uses TRBV3-1 and TRBJ2-7; D not certain. From germline, CDR1 is LGHDT and CDR2 YNNKEL (reference sequence). V dropped 1 base and J dropped 2 bases, with 15 bases sitting between them. The CDR3 loop spans 16 amino acids. CDR3 sequence reads: CASSQGLNPSTYEQYF. The CDR3 nucleotides read TGTGCCAGCAGCCAAGGGTTGAACCCCTCTACCTACGAGCAGTACTTC.

This clonotype has ten or more counts. The V and J genes are TRBV7-9 and TRBJ1-1; D is unclear. CDR1 is SEHNR, CDR2 FQNEAQ, per germline (reference sequence). The CDR3 has 15 amino acids. V shed 3 bases and J shed 4 bases, with 15 bases lying between them. CDR3 coding DNA: TGTGCCAGCAGCTTTGCAGGACCCTCGCGCACTGAAGCTTTCTTT. Translation: CASSFAGPSRTEAFF.

A word on this clonotype: Sequence at one end of the junction differs from germline and may be a read error. This rearrangement joins TRBV27 to TRBJ1-1, with D perhaps matching TRBD1 (6 bases). This CDR3 comprises 14 residues. Germline V gene data show CDR1 as MNHEY and CDR2 as SMNVEV (reference sequence). In DNA, the CDR3 is TGTGCCGGCAGCTATACAGGGCCTCGGACTGAAGCTTTCTTT. Translation: CAGSYTGPRTEAFF.

This clonotype has more than one count but fewer than ten. The rearrangement uses TRBV24-1 and TRBJ1-4; D is uncertain. This CDR3 is built from 18 residues. From germline, CDR1 is KGHDR and CDR2 SFDVKD. Trimming cost V 4 bases and J 7 bases, with 24 bases left between them. CDR3: CATSDPFGEVIGSEKLFF. The CDR3 bases are TGTGCCACCAGTGACCCCTTCGGGGAGGTTATCGGGTCTGAAAAACTGTTTTTT.

This clonotype was counted only a few times. The CDR3 spells CASSVGQGLNGGYTF. The CDR3 DNA sequence: TGTGCCAGCAGCGTAGGACAGGGCCTAAATGGAGGCTACACCTTC. The gene calls are TRBV9 and TRBJ1-2; 7 positions agree with TRBD1. This CDR3 is built from 15 residues. The germline V gene encodes CDR1 SGDLS and CDR2 YYNGEE. With 0 bases clipped from V and 8 bases from J, the junction kept 10 bases outside the gene matches.